This passage covers 26 T cell receptor beta chains from one sample sequenced in a study of monozygotic twins with inflammatory bowel disease. TCRdb re-called the 5' RACE reads and catalogs CDR3 proteins one per entry, DNA excluded. Across about 440,000 distinct CDR3 sequences, the top ten clones capture 2% to 3% of the sample. Material: blood. Every receptor here comes from a human donor with ulcerative colitis or Crohn's disease, or a healthy co-twin of an affected twin (not recorded which).

This chain connects TRBV7-2 to TRBJ2-3; TCRdb designates TRBD2, a call that cannot be tested without DNA. This CDR3 spans 15 amino acids. Germline CDR1 and CDR2: SGHTA and FQGNSA. The CDR3 region is CASSSGLAGTDTQYF. Based on the CDR3 plus reference TRBV7-2 and TRBJ2-3, the full variable domain is GAGVSQSPSNKVTEKGKDVELRCDPISGHTALYWYRQSLGQGLEFLIYFQGNSAPDKSGLPSDRFSAERTGGSVSTLTIQRTQQEDSAVYLCASSSGLAGTDTQYFGPGTRLTVL.

This rearrangement joins TRBV4-1 to TRBJ1-2. CDR1 and CDR2 (germline): MGHRA, YSYEKL. The CDR3 sequence is 14 residues long. CDR3 protein: CASSQAAINYGYTF.

The chain links TRBV25-1 to TRBJ1-4; TCRdb's D gene call, TRBD1, goes unchecked for lack of DNA. In germline, CDR1 is MGHDK, CDR2 SYGVNS. This CDR3 is built from 14 residues. The CDR3 region is CASSEQGVNEKLFF.

The chain employs TRBV9 and TRBJ2-2; TCRdb designates TRBD1, a call that cannot be tested without DNA. This CDR3 is 16 amino acids long. Germline V gene lookup returns CDR1 SGDLS and CDR2 YYNGEE. The CDR3: CASSVDQGGVTGELFF.

The rearrangement uses TRBV28 and TRBJ2-7; TCRdb designates TRBD1, a call that cannot be tested without DNA. The CDR3 extends over 16 amino acids. Germline-derived CDR1 and CDR2 are MDHEN and SYDVKM. The CDR3 protein is CASRKARGQGYHEQYF. The full variable domain, with the rest looked up from reference TRBV28 and TRBJ2-7, is DVKVTQSSRYLVKRTGEKVFLECVQDMDHENMFWYRQDPGLGLRLIYFSYDVKMKEKGDIPEGYSVSREKKERFSLILESASTNQTSMYLCASRKARGQGYHEQYFGPGTRLTVT.

CDR3 residues: CASSLFGGGSRGEQFF. The V and J genes are TRBV7-2 and TRBJ2-1; TCRdb proposes TRBD1, but this gene call is untestable without DNA. The CDR3 has 16 residues. Germline V gene lookup returns CDR1 SGHTA and CDR2 FQGNSA.

This sequence joins TRBV21-1 and TRBJ1-5; TCRdb reports TRBD1, a call that lacks DNA to check it against. TRBV21-1 is given as a pseudogene. This CDR3 has 16 amino acids. This CDR3 reads CASSKEGQGAWQPQHF.

The chain combines TRBV7-6 with TRBJ1-2; there is no DNA to check the TCRdb D call of TRBD1. From germline, CDR1 is SGHVS and CDR2 FNYEAQ. CDR3 size: 14 residues. CDR3 loop: CASSLNLQGDGYTF.

This sequence joins TRBV5-1 and TRBJ2-7; TCRdb outputs TRBD2, but without DNA this stays unchecked. The germline CDR1 and CDR2 sequences are SGHRS and YFSETQ. CDR3 length: 16 amino acids. CDR3 region: CASSIWTTDNSYEQYF.

The chain has TRBV20-1 and TRBJ2-6. The CDR3 consists of 13 residues. Germline V CDR1 and CDR2: DFQATT, SNEGSKA (reference sequence). The CDR3 protein is CSAASSGANVLTF.

The CDR3 loop is CASSQDGRNSGNTIYF. The chain employs TRBV4-2 and TRBJ1-3. CDR1 LGHNA and CDR2 YNFKEQ come from the germline V gene. CDR3 size: 16 residues.

The chain recombines TRBV20-1 with TRBJ2-1. The CDR3 is made up of 12 amino acids. Germline CDR1 DFQATT, CDR2 SNEGSKA (reference sequence). This CDR3 reads CSARDLWTEQFF.

The V call is TRBV9, the J call TRBJ1-4; no DNA is available, so the TRBD1 call from TCRdb remains unchecked. The CDR3 covers 14 residues. Germline V gene data show CDR1 as SGDLS and CDR2 as YYNGEE. CDR3 protein: CASSASTGDEKLFF. Together with reference TRBV9 and TRBJ1-4, the CDR3 gives the full variable domain: DSGVTQTPKHLITATGQRVTLRCSPRSGDLSVYWYQQSLDQGLQFLIQYYNGEERAKGNILERFSAQQFPDLHSELNLSSLELGDSALYFCASSASTGDEKLFFGSGTQLSVL.

V gene TRBV7-2 combines with J gene TRBJ2-6. The CDR3 has 14 amino acids. Germline loops: CDR1 SGHTA, CDR2 FQGNSA. The CDR3 sequence is CASSRNSGANVLTF.

The chain is built from TRBV13 and TRBJ2-3. The CDR3 runs to 16 residues. The V gene's germline CDR1 is PRHDT and CDR2 FYEKMQ (reference sequence). Here the CDR3 reads CASSSGLTGGTDTQYF.

The V gene is TRBV3-1, the J gene TRBJ1-5; TCRdb selects TRBD1, and the lack of DNA leaves this call unchecked. Germline-derived CDR1 and CDR2 are LGHDT and YNNKEL (reference sequence). The CDR3 is made up of 16 amino acids. The CDR3 spells CASSQGDRGGREPQHF. Looking up the rest from reference TRBV3-1 and TRBJ1-5 gives the full variable domain: DTAVSQTPKYLVTQMGNDKSIKCEQNLGHDTMYWYKQDSKKFLKIMFSYNNKELIINETVPNRFSPKSPDKAHLNLHINSLELGDSAVYFCASSQGDRGGREPQHFGDGTRLSIL.

The V call is TRBV5-4, the J call TRBJ2-4; TCRdb's D call of TRBD1 is untestable without DNA. The CDR3 sequence is 15 residues long. Germline V gene lookup returns CDR1 SGHNT and CDR2 YYREEE (reference sequence). The CDR3 sequence is CASSLGTGVGNIQYF.

The rearrangement uses TRBV20-1 and TRBJ1-1; TCRdb reports TRBD1, a call that lacks DNA to check it against. This CDR3 contains 12 residues. CDR1 DFQATT and CDR2 SNEGSKA come from the germline V gene (reference sequence). CDR3 sequence reads: CSATDGGTEAFF.

The CDR3 sequence: CASSQQGAGNEQYF. J is TRBJ2-7 and V is TRBV5-1; TCRdb lists TRBD1, though no DNA is available to test this call. Germline assignment: CDR1 SGHRS and CDR2 YFSETQ. The CDR3 runs to 14 residues. The full variable domain, rest sourced from reference TRBV5-1 and TRBJ2-7, is KAGVTQTPRYLIKTRGQQVTLSCSPISGHRSVSWYQQTPGQGLQFLFEYFSETQRNKGNFPGRFSGRQFSNSRSEMNVSTLELGDSALYLCASSQQGAGNEQYFGPGTRLTVT.

This chain links TRBV19 with TRBJ1-4. From germline, CDR1 is LNHDA and CDR2 SQIVND (reference sequence). CDR3 size: 12 residues. The CDR3 reads CASRTTNEKLFF.

The chain joins TRBV5-6 to TRBJ1-3; the TCRdb D gene call, TRBD1, has no DNA to confirm it. Germline-derived CDR1 and CDR2 are SGHDT and YYEEEE. The CDR3 extends over 15 amino acids. The CDR3 here is CASSSYQGGGNTIYF.

The V call is TRBV7-8, the J call TRBJ2-2; the D call from TCRdb, TRBD1, cannot be confirmed without DNA. Germline V lookup: CDR1 SGHVS, CDR2 FQNEAQ. This CDR3 is 16 amino acids long. Here the CDR3 reads CASSERDTPNTGELFF.

V is TRBV7-2 and J is TRBJ1-1; TCRdb lists TRBD1, though no DNA is available to test this call. From germline, CDR1 is SGHTA and CDR2 FQGNSA. This CDR3 contains 14 residues. CDR3 amino acids: CASSFGGRSTEAFF.

This chain connects TRBV5-1 to TRBJ2-1; TCRdb's D call of TRBD2 is untestable without DNA. CDR1 and CDR2 from the germline V gene are SGHRS and YFSETQ. This CDR3 has 14 residues. Here the CDR3 reads CASSLNLLGDEQFF.

This chain connects TRBV30 to TRBJ1-2. This CDR3 comprises 14 residues. Germline V gene sequence: CDR1 GTSNPN, CDR2 SVGIG (reference sequence). CDR3 loop: CAWSPVLKNYGYTF.

The chain joins TRBV10-3 to TRBJ2-2; TCRdb's D call of TRBD1 is untestable without DNA. CDR3 length equals 15 residues. CDR1 is ENHRY and CDR2 is SYGVKD in the germline V gene. CDR3 region: CAITPDRSSTGELFF.